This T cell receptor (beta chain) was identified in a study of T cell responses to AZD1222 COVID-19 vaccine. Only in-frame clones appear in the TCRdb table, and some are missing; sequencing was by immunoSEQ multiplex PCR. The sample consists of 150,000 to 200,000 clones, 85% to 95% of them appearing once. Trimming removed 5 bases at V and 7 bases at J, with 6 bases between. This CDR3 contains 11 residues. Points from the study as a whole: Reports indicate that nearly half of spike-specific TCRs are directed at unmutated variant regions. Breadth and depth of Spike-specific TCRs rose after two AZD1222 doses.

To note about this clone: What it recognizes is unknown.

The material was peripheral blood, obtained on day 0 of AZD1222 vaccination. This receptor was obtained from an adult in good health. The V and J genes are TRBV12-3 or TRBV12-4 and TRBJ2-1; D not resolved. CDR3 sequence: CASSLWNEQFF. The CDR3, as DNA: TGTGCCAGCAGTCTTTGGAATGAGCAGTTCTTC.